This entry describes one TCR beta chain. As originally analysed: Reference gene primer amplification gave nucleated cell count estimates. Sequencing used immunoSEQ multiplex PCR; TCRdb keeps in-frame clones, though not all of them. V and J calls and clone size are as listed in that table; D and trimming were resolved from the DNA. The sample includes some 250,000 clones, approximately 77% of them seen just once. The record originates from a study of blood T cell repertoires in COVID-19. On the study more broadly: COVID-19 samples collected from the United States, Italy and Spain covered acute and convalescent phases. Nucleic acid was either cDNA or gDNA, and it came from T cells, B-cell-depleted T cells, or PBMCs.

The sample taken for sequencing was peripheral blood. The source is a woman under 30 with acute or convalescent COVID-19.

CDR3 amino acids: CASSRTGNTGELFF. The DNA of the CDR3 is TGTGCCAGCAGCCGGACAGGGAACACCGGGGAGCTGTTTTTT. The chain employs TRBV6-6 and TRBJ2-2; TRBD1 aligns across 7 bases. Losses at the gene ends were 6 bases for V and 1 base for J; bases not matched to a gene: 2. CDR3 length equals 14 residues. The V gene's germline CDR1 is MNHNY and CDR2 SVGAGI (reference sequence).